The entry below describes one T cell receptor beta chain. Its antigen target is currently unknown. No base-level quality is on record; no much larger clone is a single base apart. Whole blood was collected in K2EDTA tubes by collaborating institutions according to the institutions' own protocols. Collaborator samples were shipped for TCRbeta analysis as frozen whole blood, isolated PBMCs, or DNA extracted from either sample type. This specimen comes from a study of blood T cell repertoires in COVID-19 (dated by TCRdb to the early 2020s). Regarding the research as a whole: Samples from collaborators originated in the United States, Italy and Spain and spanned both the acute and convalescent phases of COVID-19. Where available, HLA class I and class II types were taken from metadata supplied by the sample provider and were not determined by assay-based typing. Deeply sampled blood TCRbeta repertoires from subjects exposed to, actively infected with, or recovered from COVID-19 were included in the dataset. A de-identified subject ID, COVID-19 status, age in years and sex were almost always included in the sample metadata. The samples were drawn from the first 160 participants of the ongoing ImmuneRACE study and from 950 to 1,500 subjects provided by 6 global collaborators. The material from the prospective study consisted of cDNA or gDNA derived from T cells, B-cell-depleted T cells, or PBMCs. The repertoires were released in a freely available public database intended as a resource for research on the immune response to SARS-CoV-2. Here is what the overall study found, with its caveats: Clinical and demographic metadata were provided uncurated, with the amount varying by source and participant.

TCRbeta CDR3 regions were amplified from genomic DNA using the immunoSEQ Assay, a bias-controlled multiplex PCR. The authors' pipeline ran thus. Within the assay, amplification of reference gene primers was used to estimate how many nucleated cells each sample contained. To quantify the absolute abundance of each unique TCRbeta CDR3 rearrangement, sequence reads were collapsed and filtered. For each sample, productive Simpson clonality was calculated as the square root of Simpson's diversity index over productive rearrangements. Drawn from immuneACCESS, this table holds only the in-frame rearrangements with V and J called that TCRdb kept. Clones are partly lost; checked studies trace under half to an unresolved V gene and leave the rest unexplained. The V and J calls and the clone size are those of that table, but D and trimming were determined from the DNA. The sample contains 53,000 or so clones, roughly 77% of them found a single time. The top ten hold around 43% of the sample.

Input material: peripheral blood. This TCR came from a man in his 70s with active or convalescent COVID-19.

The CDR3 reads as follows: CASSLQGAVGANVLTF. The DNA sequence is as follows: TGTGCCAGTAGTCTCCAGGGGGCGGTCGGGGCCAACGTCCTGACTTTC. The sequence links TRBV19 to TRBJ2-6; TRBD1 lines up with 8 middle nucleotides. The CDR3 contains 16 residues, cysteine and phenylalanine counted. The only DNA kept is the CDR3, 48 bases in frame from the first base. Germline trimming: 5 bases from V, 4 bases from J; junction bases outside gene matches: 7. Based on the germline V gene (reference sequence), the CDR1 and CDR2 sequences are LNHDA and SQIVND.